The present entry profiles one TCR beta chain with its context. This entry belongs to a study of T cell responses to AZD1222 COVID-19 vaccine. J lost 1 base, V lost 4 bases, and 6 bases had no gene match. CDR1 is SGHRS, CDR2 YFSETQ, per germline. There are 16 residues in the CDR3. Measured with immunoSEQ multiplex PCR; TCRdb has only the in-frame clones, and not every one. The table shows about 92,000 clones, with around 90% occurring only once. The chain is built from TRBV5-1 and TRBJ2-7; 12 bases map to TRBD2. The starting material was peripheral blood, obtained on day 0 of MenACWY control vaccination. The receptor was derived from an adult in good health. The CDR3 DNA sequence: TGCGCCAGCAGCACGGGACTAGCGGGTCCATCCTACGAGCAGTACTTC. This translates into CASSTGLAGPSYEQYF. Filled out from reference TRBV5-1 and TRBJ2-7, the complete variable domain reads KAGVTQTPRYLIKTRGQQVTLSCSPISGHRSVSWYQQTPGQGLQFLFEYFSETQRNKGNFPGRFSGRQFSNSRSEMNVSTLELGDSALYLCASSTGLAGPSYEQYFGPGTRLTVT.